These 8 T cell receptor beta chains originate from one sample sequenced in a study of identical twins (dated by TCRdb to the mid-2010s). Libraries were made using 5' RACE. The sequencer was an Illumina HiSeq 2000. TCRdb reprocessing: public reads trimmed at Q25 with fastp, clones called with MiXCR, in-frame beta chains kept. One record per CDR3 amino acid sequence lists the most common genes and DNA. The sample profile shows 1.5 million to 2 million distinct CDR3 sequences; 32% of them were found once. The top ten clonotypes cover under 0.35% of the sample. The sample was cord blood. All receptors derive from a newborn girl in good health.

The chain couples TRBV5-1 to TRBJ2-7, with D uncertain. The V end was cut by 4 bases, the J end by 0 bases, with 17 bases between. The CDR3 has 16 residues. Looked up from germline, CDR1 is SGHRS and CDR2 is YFSETQ. This CDR3 reads CASSPAEAYFSYEQYF. Here the CDR3 DNA reads TGCGCCAGCAGCCCGGCAGAGGCTTACTTCTCCTACGAGCAGTACTTC.

As regards this clonotype: At one of its ends the junction is not consistent with the germline gene, which may arise from a read error. V usage is TRBV20-1 and J usage is TRBJ2-1, with 8 positions matching TRBD2. The length of the CDR3 is 12 residues. Germline V lookup: CDR1 DFQATT, CDR2 SNEGSKA (reference sequence). The CDR3 bases are TGCAGCACCGGGACTAGGGACAATGGGCAGTTCTTC. This sequence encodes CSTGTRDNGQFF.

This clonotype was recorded many times. A read error may account for a junction end that differs from germline. The chain employs TRBV29-1 and TRBJ2-3; 10 bases fit TRBD2. CDR1 SQVTM and CDR2 ANQGSEA come from the germline V gene. The length of the CDR3 is 13 residues. CDR3: CSVEAGGPYTQYF. CDR3 coding DNA: TGCAGCGTCGAAGCGGGAGGGCCTTATACGCAGTATTTT.

The chain has TRBV4-1 and TRBJ1-4; D is unclear. The germline gives CDR1 MGHRA, CDR2 YSYEKL. Between the trimmed V and J ends, which lost 1 base and 3 bases, there was a span of 12 bases. There are 16 residues in the CDR3. The CDR3: CASSQVGWGANEKLFF. CDR3 coding DNA: TGCGCCAGCAGCCAAGTGGGGTGGGGAGCTAATGAAAAACTGTTTTTT.

This chain connects TRBV28 to TRBJ2-3; no reliable D call. This CDR3 comprises 15 residues. Trimming removed 2 bases from V and 0 bases from J, with 9 bases in between. Germline values: CDR1 MDHEN, CDR2 SYDVKM. The CDR3 spells CASSLNPPSTDTQYF. CDR3 bases: TGTGCCAGCAGTTTAAACCCCCCTAGCACAGATACGCAGTATTTT.

This clonotype was seen a few times. The V gene is TRBV20-1, the J gene TRBJ2-7; D is unclear. This CDR3 is built from 15 residues. The germline CDR1 and CDR2 sequences are DFQATT and SNEGSKA (reference sequence). Trimming removed 0 bases from V and 0 bases from J, with 12 bases in between. The DNA for the CDR3 is TGCAGTGCTAGAGATAGTTTTAGGAGCTCCTACGAGCAGTACTTC. Its translation: CSARDSFRSSYEQYF.

The genes are TRBV20-1 and TRBJ2-1; 8 bases agree with TRBD2. CDR3 length equals 15 residues. Germline trimming cut 0 bases from V and 4 bases from J; bases unmatched to any gene: 5. CDR1 and CDR2 (germline): DFQATT, SNEGSKA (reference sequence). CDR3: CSARDPAGVYNEQFF. The CDR3 DNA sequence: TGCAGTGCTAGAGATCCAGCGGGGGTTTACAATGAGCAGTTCTTC.

A few counts support this clonotype. The chain carries TRBV29-1 and TRBJ2-7, with 9 nucleotides matching TRBD1. V was pared by 0 bases and J by 3 bases, with 9 bases of the junction left unmatched. CDR1 is SQVTM, CDR2 ANQGSEA, per germline. The CDR3 contains 16 residues. The CDR3 sequence: CSVEEMRTGEGYEQYF. Written as DNA, the CDR3 is TGCAGCGTTGAAGAGATGAGGACAGGGGAGGGCTACGAGCAGTACTTC.